This TCR beta chain was documented in a study of blood T cell repertoires in COVID-19. Across the whole study: PBMCs, B-cell-depleted T cells, or T cells provided the cDNA or gDNA that made up the material.

This clone was seen a single time. The protocol was immunoSEQ multiplex PCR, while the TCRdb copy is restricted to in-frame clones and leaves out a portion. The sample holds 65,000 to 75,000 clones; over 70% are singletons and the top ten take roughly 12%. Sample: peripheral blood. This receptor was obtained from a human donor in a cohort sampled during active COVID-19.

CDR3 coding DNA: TGCGCCAGCCGATCAGCGGGGGGCCCCAGGACCCAGTACTTC. Protein: CASRSAGGPRTQYF. The chain employs TRBV10-2 and TRBJ2-5; 9 nucleotides line up with TRBD2. Per germline, CDR1 WSHSY and CDR2 SAAADI. CDR3 length: 14 amino acids. J lost 7 bases, V lost 8 bases, and 11 bases had no gene match.